These 7 T cell receptor beta chains were all obtained from the same sample, sequenced in a study of metastatic and nonmetastatic thyroid tumors. From the PCR reads, TCRdb re-called clones with MiXCR. In the table there are some 15,000 clones, approximately 20% of which are singletons. Nobody among the patients had been given any treatment before thyroid surgery. Input material: blood. These receptors originate from a female donor with papillary thyroid cancer or a benign thyroid nodule (not recorded which). Some clones in this sample may be carry-over from other donors' samples.

This clone was seen more than once but under ten times. The rearrangement uses TRBV7-9 and TRBJ2-1; tentatively, D is TRBD2 (6 bases). The CDR3 sequence is 12 residues long. V was pared by 7 bases and J by 12 bases, with 16 bases between. Germline CDR1 SEHNR, CDR2 FQNEAQ (reference sequence). The CDR3 DNA sequence: TGTGCCAGCATCCGAGGAGGGCTCCTGCAGTTCTTC. It codes for CASIRGGLLQFF.

To note about this clone: No conserved phenylalanine or tryptophan ends this CDR3, so it is likely a read error. This chain uses TRBV6-6 with TRBJ1-2; D is uncertain. CDR1 is MNHNY, CDR2 SVGAGI, per germline (reference sequence). V was pared by 0 bases and J by 11 bases, with 10 bases between. The CDR3 spans 12 residues. The CDR3 region has the DNA TGTGCCAGCAGTTACTCCAGAGGAGGATACACCTTA. The encoded protein is CASSYSRGGYTL.

This clone was detected ten times or more. The genes are TRBV3-1 and TRBJ1-1; D is unresolved. Germline CDR1 LGHDT, CDR2 YNNKEL (reference sequence). The CDR3 is made up of 14 amino acids. V shed 4 bases and J shed 1 base, with 10 bases lying between them. The CDR3 DNA follows: TGTGCCAGCAGCCGTCCGGGGTGGAACACTGAAGCTTTCTTT. It encodes CASSRPGWNTEAFF. Full variable domain (rest looked up from reference TRBV3-1 and TRBJ1-1): DTAVSQTPKYLVTQMGNDKSIKCEQNLGHDTMYWYKQDSKKFLKIMFSYNNKELIINETVPNRFSPKSPDKAHLNLHINSLELGDSAVYFCASSRPGWNTEAFFGQGTRLTVV.

Ten or more counts support this clone. The CDR3 loop is CSARVLAGEMNEQFF. DNA of the CDR3: TGCAGTGCTAGAGTACTAGCGGGAGAGATGAATGAGCAGTTCTTC. The rearrangement uses TRBV20-1 and TRBJ2-1, with 11 positions matching TRBD2. This CDR3 is built from 15 residues. The germline V gene has CDR1 DFQATT and CDR2 SNEGSKA (reference sequence). V shed 1 base and J 7 bases; nucleotides not matched to a gene: 6.

The chain employs TRBV6-1 and TRBJ1-3, with 9 bases lining up with TRBD1. V shed 5 bases and J 7 bases; nucleotides not matched to a gene: 3. The CDR3 is 13 amino acids. Looked up from germline, CDR1 is MNHNS and CDR2 is SASEGT. In nucleotides, the CDR3 is TGTGCCAGCAGTCAGGGACAGGGTAACACCATATATTTT. Amino acids: CASSQGQGNTIYF.

There are many counts of this clone. The V gene is TRBV29-1, the J gene TRBJ2-1; TRBD2 agrees at 7 bases. Per germline, CDR1 SQVTM and CDR2 ANQGSEA. V dropped 7 bases and J dropped 9; count of bases not matched to a gene: 15. The CDR3 is made up of 14 amino acids. CDR3 loop: CSALLAAEAGEQFF. The DNA for the CDR3 is TGCAGCGCGCTCCTAGCGGCCGAGGCCGGTGAGCAGTTCTTC.

This clone came up many times. CDR3 sequence reads: CATSQRAIGYTF. DNA for the CDR3: TGTGCCACCTCCCAACGGGCGATTGGCTACACCTTC. This chain joins TRBV3-1 and TRBJ1-2; D remains ambiguous. CDR1 LGHDT and CDR2 YNNKEL come from the germline V gene (reference sequence). V was clipped by 10 bases and J by 7 bases, with 16 bases between them. The CDR3 has 12 amino acids.